Listed below are T cell receptor beta chains from one sample, sequenced in a study of blood T cell repertoires in COVID-19. Measured with immunoSEQ multiplex PCR; TCRdb has only the in-frame clones, and not every one. The sample includes about 31,000 clones, about 90% of them seen just once. The sequencing input was peripheral blood. The receptors come from a woman aged 40 to 49 with active or convalescent COVID-19. Each CDR3 is given with its conserved first and last residue. D genes are given only for firm matches. The size field is filled for only some rows; it gives once, few, many or a size class.

v_gene	j_gene	abundance	d_gene	CDR3nt	CDR3aa
TRBV7-8	TRBJ1-2	NA	NA	TGTGCCAGCAGCTTAAACAGGGCAAACTATGGCTACACCTTC	CASSLNRANYGYTF
TRBV30	TRBJ2-1	NA	TRBD2	TGTGCCTGGAGTGTCGAGCGGGGTTCCTACAATGAGCAGTTCTTC	CAWSVERGSYNEQFF
TRBV5-8	TRBJ2-1	NA	TRBD1	TGTGCCAGCAGCCCCGGGACAGGGCCGTTGGATGAGCAGTTCTTC	CASSPGTGPLDEQFF
TRBV5-1	TRBJ2-3	NA	NA	TGCGCCAGCAGCTTGCAGCAGCAGGCAGATACGCAGTATTTT	CASSLQQQADTQYF
TRBV6-5	TRBJ1-1	NA	NA	TGTGCCAGTAAACAGGGATGGACTGAAGCTTTCTTT	CASKQGWTEAFF
TRBV30	TRBJ2-7	NA	TRBD2	TGTGCCTGGAGATCCCGACTAGCGGGAGGGGAGAAGCAGTACTTC	CAWRSRLAGGEKQYF
TRBV6-6	TRBJ1-1	NA	NA	TGTGCCAGCAGTCCGACTCGGGACAAGGAAACTGAAGCTTTCTTT	CASSPTRDKETEAFF
TRBV20-1	TRBJ2-3	NA	TRBD2	TGCAGTGCTAGTGGCGGGAGTAGCGCACACATCGATACGCAGTATTTT	CSASGGSSAHIDTQYF
TRBV28	TRBJ2-2	NA	NA	TGTGCCAGCAGTGAGAGTAACACCGGGGAGCTGTTTTTT	CASSESNTGELFF
TRBV7-2	TRBJ2-7	NA	TRBD2	TGTGCCAGCAGCTTTAGCGGGTCCGCGGACGAGCAGTACTTC	CASSFSGSADEQYF
TRBV28	TRBJ1-5	NA	NA	TGTGCCAGCAGGTTGGGGGGGGCCCAGCATTTT	CASRLGGAQHF
TRBV30	TRBJ1-1	NA	NA	TGTGCCTGGAGCCTGGGACATCTGAACACTGAAGCTTTCTTT	CAWSLGHLNTEAFF
TRBV21-1	TRBJ2-1	once	NA	TGTGCCAGCCATAATACGGGGGTCCCCTACAATGAGCAGTTCTTC	CASHNTGVPYNEQFF
TRBV19	TRBJ1-1	NA	NA	TGTGCCAGCGCGGGGGTGAACACTGAAGCTTTCTTT	CASAGVNTEAFF
TRBV6-6	TRBJ1-5	NA	NA	TGTGCCAGCAGACGGACTGGAACCGGGGACAATCAGCCCCAGCATTTT	CASRRTGTGDNQPQHF
TRBV5-4	TRBJ2-1	NA	TRBD2	TGTGCCAGCAGCACCCTTAGCGGGGGATCCTACAATGAGCAGTTCTTC	CASSTLSGGSYNEQFF
TRBV6-5	TRBJ1-2	few	NA	TGTGCCAGCGGTATACCGGCCACCGGCGGTGGCTACACCTTC	CASGIPATGGGYTF
TRBV11-3	TRBJ2-1	NA	TRBD2	TGTGCCAGCAGCTTAGCGGGGGGGACCTACAATGAGCAGTTCTTC	CASSLAGGTYNEQFF